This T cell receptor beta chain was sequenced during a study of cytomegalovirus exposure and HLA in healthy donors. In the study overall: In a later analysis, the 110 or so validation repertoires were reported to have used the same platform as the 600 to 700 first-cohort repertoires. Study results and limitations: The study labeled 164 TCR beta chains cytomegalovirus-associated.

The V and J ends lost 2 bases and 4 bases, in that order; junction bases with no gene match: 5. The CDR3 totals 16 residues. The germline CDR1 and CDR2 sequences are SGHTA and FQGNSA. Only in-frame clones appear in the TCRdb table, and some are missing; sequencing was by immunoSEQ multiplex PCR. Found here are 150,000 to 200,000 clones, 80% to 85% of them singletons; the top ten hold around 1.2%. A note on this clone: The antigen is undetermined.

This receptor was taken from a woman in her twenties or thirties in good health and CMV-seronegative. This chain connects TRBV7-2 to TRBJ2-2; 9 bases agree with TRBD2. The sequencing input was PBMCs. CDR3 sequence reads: CASSLLAGFITGELFF. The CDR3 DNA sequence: TGTGCCAGCAGCTTACTAGCGGGGTTTATCACCGGGGAGCTGTTTTTT.